A selection of T cell receptor beta chains follows, all from one sample in a study of Graves' ophthalmopathy and Graves' hyperthyroidism. TCRdb independently ran MiXCR on the multiplex PCR reads; one entry per CDR3 protein. The table has a few hundred thousand distinct CDR3 sequences, roughly 16% seen once. The material sequenced was peripheral blood. The receptors derive from an adult man with Graves' ophthalmopathy. Each CDR3 is given with its conserved first and last residue. Each record gives: CDR3 protein, CDR3 DNA, clone size, D gene, J gene, V gene. The D gene is left open where the match is weak. Size is omitted from some rows. Given values are once, few, many or a class for expanded clones.

CDR3: CASSVLGGGGQETQYF
DNA: TGTGCCAGCAGCGTATTAGGCGGGGGGGGGCAAGAGACCCAGTACTTC
size: many
D: TRBD2
J: TRBJ2-5
V: TRBV9

CDR3: CASRGPNQPQHF
DNA: TGTGCCAGCAGGGGCCCTAATCAGCCCCAGCATTTT
size: many
D: -
J: TRBJ1-5
V: TRBV6-5

CDR3: CSAEVLGVPSEQYF
DNA: TGCAGTGCTGAGGTGTTGGGGGTCCCATCCGAGCAGTACTTC
size: -
D: -
J: TRBJ2-7
V: TRBV20-1

CDR3: CASSDDPGELFF
DNA: TGTGCCAGCAGTGACGATCCCGGGGAGCTGTTTTTT
size: few
D: -
J: TRBJ2-2
V: TRBV12-3/TRBV12-4

CDR3: CASSIKTGLTSGELFF
DNA: TGTGCCAGCAGTATAAAGACAGGGCTAACATCCGGGGAGCTGTTTTTT
size: many
D: TRBD1
J: TRBJ2-2
V: TRBV27

CDR3: CASSPRHYGYTF
DNA: TGTGCCAGCAGTCCCAGACACTATGGCTACACCTTC
size: -
D: -
J: TRBJ1-2
V: TRBV28

CDR3: CSADTSVGPDTQYF
DNA: TGCAGTGCTGATACTAGCGTCGGGCCAGATACGCAGTATTTT
size: -
D: TRBD2
J: TRBJ2-3
V: TRBV20-1

CDR3: CASSQGAGGTSETQYF
DNA: TGTGCCAGCAGCCAAGGGGCAGGGGGGACCTCGGAGACCCAGTACTTC
size: many
D: -
J: TRBJ2-5
V: TRBV3-1

CDR3: CASSLAEGKYGYTF
DNA: TGTGCCAGCAGCTTGGCCGAAGGGAAATATGGCTACACCTTC
size: many
D: -
J: TRBJ1-2
V: TRBV5-4

CDR3: CASSRTGTEEQYF
DNA: TGTGCCAGCAGTAGGACCGGGACAGAGGAGCAGTACTTC
size: many
D: TRBD1
J: TRBJ2-7
V: TRBV6-1

CDR3: CASSILADVSYEQYF
DNA: TGTGCCAGTAGTATACTAGCCGATGTCTCCTACGAGCAGTACTTC
size: many
D: -
J: TRBJ2-7
V: TRBV19

CDR3: CASSRGLAGSSYEQYF
DNA: TGTGCCAGTTCCCGAGGACTAGCGGGATCATCGTACGAGCAGTACTTC
size: -
D: TRBD2
J: TRBJ2-7
V: TRBV3-1

CDR3: CASSAGAQIGNQPQHF
DNA: TGTGCCAGCAGCGCGGGGGCACAAATTGGCAATCAGCCCCAGCATTTT
size: -
D: -
J: TRBJ1-5
V: TRBV9

CDR3: CASSIDRDGPQHF
DNA: TGTGCCAGTAGTATAGACCGGGATGGCCCCCAGCATTTT
size: many
D: -
J: TRBJ1-5
V: TRBV19

CDR3: CSARDKLVWETQYF
DNA: TGCAGTGCTAGAGATAAACTAGTTTGGGAGACCCAGTACTTC
size: many
D: -
J: TRBJ2-5
V: TRBV20-1

CDR3: CASRPGGSGANVLTF
DNA: TGTGCCAGCAGACCAGGGGGTTCTGGGGCCAACGTCCTGACTTTC
size: many
D: TRBD1
J: TRBJ2-6
V: TRBV6-2/TRBV6-3

CDR3: CASSLGGVRYEQYF
DNA: TGTGCCAGCAGCTTAGGTGGGGTCCGCTACGAGCAGTACTTC
size: many
D: -
J: TRBJ2-7
V: TRBV7-9

CDR3: CASSLVPGASEAFF
DNA: TGCGCCAGCAGCTTGGTGCCGGGGGCGAGTGAAGCTTTCTTT
size: many
D: -
J: TRBJ1-1
V: TRBV5-1

CDR3: CASKRDTNYGYTF
DNA: TGTGCCAGCAAACGGGACACAAACTATGGCTACACCTTC
size: many
D: -
J: TRBJ1-2
V: TRBV12-3/TRBV12-4

CDR3: CASSYRTSGGAETQYF
DNA: TGTGCCAGCAGCTACCGGACTAGCGGGGGGGCAGAGACCCAGTACTTC
size: many
D: TRBD2
J: TRBJ2-5
V: TRBV7-2

CDR3: CASSYSMHSEAFF
DNA: TGTGCCAGCAGTTACTCGATGCACTCTGAAGCTTTCTTT
size: many
D: -
J: TRBJ1-1
V: TRBV6-5

CDR3: CASASRGRETQYF
DNA: TGTGCCAGCGCCTCGAGAGGCCGTGAGACCCAGTACTTC
size: many
D: -
J: TRBJ2-5
V: TRBV28

CDR3: CASSLTGLGNIQYF
DNA: TGTGCCAGCAGTTTAACGGGGTTGGGTAACATTCAGTACTTC
size: many
D: -
J: TRBJ2-4
V: TRBV28

CDR3: CASSSGTSGREQYF
DNA: TGCGCCAGCAGCTCCGGGACTAGCGGGAGGGAGCAGTACTTC
size: -
D: TRBD2
J: TRBJ2-7
V: TRBV5-1

CDR3: CSVLLPDRNYEQYF
DNA: TGCAGCGTTCTCCTCCCCGACAGAAACTACGAGCAGTACTTC
size: many
D: -
J: TRBJ2-7
V: TRBV29-1

CDR3: CASQGSAYEQYF
DNA: TGTGCCAGCCAGGGGTCTGCCTACGAGCAGTACTTC
size: many
D: -
J: TRBJ2-7
V: TRBV6-2/TRBV6-3

CDR3: CASRPTSGGLGTQYF
DNA: TGTGCCAGTAGACCGACTAGCGGGGGCTTGGGGACCCAGTACTTC
size: -
D: TRBD2
J: TRBJ2-5
V: TRBV19

CDR3: CASSDPRATGPYEQYF
DNA: TGTGCCAGCAGTGACCCAAGAGCGACAGGCCCCTACGAGCAGTACTTC
size: many
D: -
J: TRBJ2-7
V: TRBV6-1

CDR3: CASSLGGLASLKGTQYF
DNA: TGTGCCAGCAGCTTAGGGGGACTAGCATCCTTAAAAGGGACCCAGTACTTC
size: -
D: TRBD2
J: TRBJ2-5
V: TRBV11-2

CDR3: CASSLTPITYEQYF
DNA: TGTGCCAGCAGCCTCACTCCTATAACCTACGAGCAGTACTTC
size: many
D: -
J: TRBJ2-7
V: TRBV28

CDR3: CASSQESPTGAVREAFF
DNA: TGCGCCAGCAGCCAAGAATCCCCCACAGGGGCCGTGCGTGAAGCTTTCTTT
size: many
D: TRBD1
J: TRBJ1-1
V: TRBV4-1

CDR3: CSARDRSGVNIQYF
DNA: TGCAGTGCTAGAGATCGGAGCGGTGTGAACATTCAGTACTTC
size: -
D: -
J: TRBJ2-4
V: TRBV20-1

CDR3: CASSLGLPSPNQPQHF
DNA: TGTGCCAGCAGTCTAGGCCTGCCTAGCCCCAATCAGCCCCAGCATTTT
size: -
D: -
J: TRBJ1-5
V: TRBV12-3/TRBV12-4

CDR3: CASSPRVVGDSREQYF
DNA: TGTGCCAGCTCACCCCGGGTGGTGGGGGACTCCCGCGAGCAGTACTTC
size: -
D: -
J: TRBJ2-7
V: TRBV18

CDR3: CATDVRDSAYEQYF
DNA: TGTGCCACCGACGTACGGGACAGCGCCTACGAGCAGTACTTC
size: many
D: TRBD1
J: TRBJ2-7
V: TRBV7-9

CDR3: CASSLVTGGSYEQYF
DNA: TGCGCCAGCAGCTTGGTGACAGGGGGCTCCTACGAGCAGTACTTC
size: many
D: TRBD1
J: TRBJ2-7
V: TRBV5-1

CDR3: CASSEDEAPQETQYF
DNA: TGTGCCAGCAGTGAGGACGAGGCTCCCCAAGAGACCCAGTACTTC
size: few
D: -
J: TRBJ2-5
V: TRBV12-3/TRBV12-4

CDR3: CASSEEGNTEAFF
DNA: TGTGCCAGCAGTGAAGAAGGAAACACTGAAGCTTTCTTT
size: many
D: -
J: TRBJ1-1
V: TRBV2

CDR3: CASSSEQLTEAFF
DNA: TGTGCCAGCAGTAGTGAACAGCTAACTGAAGCTTTCTTT
size: many
D: -
J: TRBJ1-1
V: TRBV2

CDR3: CASSLGQGLHGYTF
DNA: TGTGCCAGCAGCTTAGGACAGGGGCTGCATGGCTACACCTTC
size: many
D: TRBD1
J: TRBJ1-2
V: TRBV7-2